This paragraph reports one TCR beta chain. Its cognate antigen is unknown. TCR beta VDJ and CDR3 profiles were obtained from a genomic DNA template. TCRdb reprocessed the reads with MiXCR, giving one entry per CDR3 protein. The table shows 150,000 to 200,000 distinct CDR3 sequences, with about 64% occurring only once. This record comes from a study of CD8+CD57+ T cells in acquired aplastic anemia. Study-wide background: On average, sorted CD4+ and CD8+ cells gave 3.2 ug of DNA.

Deletions cut 4 bases from V and 7 bases from J, with 18 bases between. Germline lookup yields CDR1 SGDLS and CDR2 YYNGEE. The CDR3 consists of 16 residues. Study-wide results and limits: No significant difference in CD8+ Simpson's diversity was found between patients and controls. Common to patients and controls were twenty-nine CD8+ CDR3 sequences.

V and J are TRBV9 and TRBJ1-6, with D possibly being TRBD1 (5 bases). The source material was sorted CD4+, CD8+, or CD8+CD57+ T cells (not recorded which) from PBMCs. The clonotype comes from a human donor with severe aplastic anemia or a healthy control (not recorded which). The DNA of the CDR3 is TGTGCCAGCAGCTTGAGAGAACTAGGGGACAATTCACCCCTCCACTTT. Amino acid sequence: CASSLRELGDNSPLHF.